These 2 T cell receptor beta chains originate from one sample sequenced in a study of PD-L1 blockade in urothelial cancer. Regarding time point: pretreatment peripheral blood. Assay used: immunoSEQ multiplex PCR; TCRdb lists only in-frame clones, some missing. The sample lists 50,000 to 70,000 clones; about 81% were seen once. The sample in question was PBMCs, obtained around atezolizumab (anti-PD-L1) treatment. The receptors here all came from a man in his 70s with urothelial cancer.

The rearrangement uses TRBV7-9 and TRBJ1-1; D is unresolved. The germline V and J ends were trimmed by 3 bases and 6 bases, with 5 bases remaining between them. Germline V gene data show CDR1 as SEHNR and CDR2 as FQNEAQ (reference sequence). The CDR3 contains 11 residues. CDR3 sequence reads: CASSFSPEAFF. CDR3 DNA: TGTGCCAGCAGCTTTTCTCCTGAAGCTTTCTTT.

The CDR3 region has the DNA TGTGCCAGCAGCGTAGGAGGGACTAGCGATACGCAGTATTTT. Amino acids: CASSVGGTSDTQYF. V is TRBV9 and J is TRBJ2-3; 9 bases are shared with TRBD2. The germline gives CDR1 SGDLS, CDR2 YYNGEE. J gave up 6 bases and V 0 bases, and 2 bases lay outside the gene matches. CDR3 length equals 14 residues.